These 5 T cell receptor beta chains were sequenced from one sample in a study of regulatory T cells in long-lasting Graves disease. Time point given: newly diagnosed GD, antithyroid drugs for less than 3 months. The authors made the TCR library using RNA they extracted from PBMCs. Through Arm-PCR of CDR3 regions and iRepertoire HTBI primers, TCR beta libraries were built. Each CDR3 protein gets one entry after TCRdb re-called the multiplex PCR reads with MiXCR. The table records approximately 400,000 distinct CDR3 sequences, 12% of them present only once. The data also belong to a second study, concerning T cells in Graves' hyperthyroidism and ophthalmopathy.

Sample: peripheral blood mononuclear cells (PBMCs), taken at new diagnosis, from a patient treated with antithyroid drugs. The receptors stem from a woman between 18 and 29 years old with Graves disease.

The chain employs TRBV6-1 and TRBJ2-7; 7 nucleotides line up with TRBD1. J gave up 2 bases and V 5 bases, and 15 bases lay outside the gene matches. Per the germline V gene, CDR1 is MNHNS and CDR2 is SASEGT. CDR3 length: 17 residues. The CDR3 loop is CASSTTLDRVDPYEQYV. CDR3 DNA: TGTGCCAGCAGTACAACTCTCGACAGGGTCGACCCCTACGAGCAGTACGTC.

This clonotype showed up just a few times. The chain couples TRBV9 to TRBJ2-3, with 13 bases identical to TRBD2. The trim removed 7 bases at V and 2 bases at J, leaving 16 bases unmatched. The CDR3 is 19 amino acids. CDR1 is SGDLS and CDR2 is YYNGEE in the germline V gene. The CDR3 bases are TGTGCCAGCTCCCCTTCGACTAGCGGGGGGTTGTCGCACACAGATACGCAGTATTTT. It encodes CASSPSTSGGLSHTDTQYF.

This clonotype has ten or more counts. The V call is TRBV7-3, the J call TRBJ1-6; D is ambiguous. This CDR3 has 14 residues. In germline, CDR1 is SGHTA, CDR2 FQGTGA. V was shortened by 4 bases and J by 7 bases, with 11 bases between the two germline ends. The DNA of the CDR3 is TGTGCCAGCAGCTGGGGAGATAAGAATTCACCCCTCCACTTT. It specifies CASSWGDKNSPLHF.

CDR3 sequence (DNA): TGTGCCAGTAGTATTGTAGGCAGGAACCTCACCTACGAGCAGTACGTC. Protein sequence: CASSIVGRNLTYEQYV. This chain links TRBV19 with TRBJ2-7; no reliable D call. The CDR3 is 16 amino acids. The ends were cut back, 3 bases at V and 2 bases at J, with 17 bases in the middle. Germline V gene data show CDR1 as LNHDA and CDR2 as SQIVND (reference sequence).

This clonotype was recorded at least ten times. CDR3 protein: CASSLLGRQGVTLNEQFF. In DNA form, the CDR3 reads TGTGCCAGCAGTTTATTGGGTAGACAGGGAGTTACGCTCAATGAGCAGTTCTTC. The chain combines TRBV28 with TRBJ2-1; 7 bases align to TRBD1. Trimming at V came to 1 base and at J to 6 bases, leaving 15 bases not matched to a gene. The CDR3 length is 18 residues. Per the germline V gene, CDR1 is MDHEN and CDR2 is SYDVKM. Complete variable domain (other parts from reference TRBV28 and TRBJ2-1): DVKVTQSSRYLVKRTGEKVFLECVQDMDHENMFWYRQDPGLGLRLIYFSYDVKMKEKGDIPEGYSVSREKKERFSLILESASTNQTSMYLCASSLLGRQGVTLNEQFFGPGTRLTVL.